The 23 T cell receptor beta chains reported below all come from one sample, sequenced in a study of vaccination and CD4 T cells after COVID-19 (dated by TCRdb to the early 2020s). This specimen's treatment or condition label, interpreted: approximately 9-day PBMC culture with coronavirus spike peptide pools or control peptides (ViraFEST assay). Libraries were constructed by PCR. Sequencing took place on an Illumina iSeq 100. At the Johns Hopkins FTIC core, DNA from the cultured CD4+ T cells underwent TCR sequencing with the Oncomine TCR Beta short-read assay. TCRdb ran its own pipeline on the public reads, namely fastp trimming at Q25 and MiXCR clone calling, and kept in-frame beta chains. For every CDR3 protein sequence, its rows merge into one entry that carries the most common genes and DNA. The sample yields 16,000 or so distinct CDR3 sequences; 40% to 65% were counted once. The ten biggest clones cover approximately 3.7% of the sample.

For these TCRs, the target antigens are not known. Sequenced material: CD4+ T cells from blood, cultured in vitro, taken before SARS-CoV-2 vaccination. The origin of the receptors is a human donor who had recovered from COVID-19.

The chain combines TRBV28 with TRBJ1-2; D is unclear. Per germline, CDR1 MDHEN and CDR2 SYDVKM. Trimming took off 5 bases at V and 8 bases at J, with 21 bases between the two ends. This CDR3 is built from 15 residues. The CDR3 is CASSKAGNLQRGYTF. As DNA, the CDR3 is TGTGCCAGCAGTAAGGCCGGGAATCTCCAGAGGGGCTACACCTTC.

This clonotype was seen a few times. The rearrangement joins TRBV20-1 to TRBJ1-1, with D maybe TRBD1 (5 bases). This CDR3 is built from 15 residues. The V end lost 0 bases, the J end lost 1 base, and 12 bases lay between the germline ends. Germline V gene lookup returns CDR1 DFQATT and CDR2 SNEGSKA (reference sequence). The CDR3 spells CSARDPGRRNTEAFF. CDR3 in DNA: TGCAGTGCTAGAGACCCGGGACGGAGGAACACTGAAGCTTTCTTT.

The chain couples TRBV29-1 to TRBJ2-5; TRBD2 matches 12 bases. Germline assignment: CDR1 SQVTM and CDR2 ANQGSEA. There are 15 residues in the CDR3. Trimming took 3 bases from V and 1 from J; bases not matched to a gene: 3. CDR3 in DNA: TGCAGCGTTGACAGGACTAGCGGGACCCAAGAGACCCAGTACTTC. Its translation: CSVDRTSGTQETQYF. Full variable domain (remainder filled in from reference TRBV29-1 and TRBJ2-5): SAVISQKPSRDICQRGTSLTIQCQVDSQVTMMFWYRQQPGQSLTLIATANQGSEATYESGFVIDKFPISRPNLTFSTLTVSNMSPEDSSIYLCSVDRTSGTQETQYFGPGTRLLVL.

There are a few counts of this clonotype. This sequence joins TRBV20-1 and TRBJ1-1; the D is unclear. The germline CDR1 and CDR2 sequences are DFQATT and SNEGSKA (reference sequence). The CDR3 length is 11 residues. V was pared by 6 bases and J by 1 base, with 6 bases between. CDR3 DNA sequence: TGCAGTGCCTACAGGAACACTGAAGCTTTCTTT. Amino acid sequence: CSAYRNTEAFF.

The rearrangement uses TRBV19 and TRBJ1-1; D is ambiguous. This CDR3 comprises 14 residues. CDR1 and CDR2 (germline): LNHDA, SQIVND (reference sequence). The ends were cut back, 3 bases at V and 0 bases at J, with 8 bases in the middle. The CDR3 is CASSIRPLNTEAFF. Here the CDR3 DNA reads TGTGCCAGTAGTATTCGTCCATTGAACACTGAAGCTTTCTTT.

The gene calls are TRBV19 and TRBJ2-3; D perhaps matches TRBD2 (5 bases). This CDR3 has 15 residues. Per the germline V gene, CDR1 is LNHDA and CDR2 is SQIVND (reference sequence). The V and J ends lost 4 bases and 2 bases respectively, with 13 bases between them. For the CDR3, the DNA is TGTGCCAGTAGTAGTACTAGTATTTTCACAGATACGCAGTATTTT. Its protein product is CASSSTSIFTDTQYF. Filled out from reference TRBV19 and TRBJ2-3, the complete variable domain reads DGGITQSPKYLFRKEGQNVTLSCEQNLNHDAMYWYRQDPGQGLRLIYYSQIVNDFQKGDIAEGYSVSREKKESFPLTVTSAQKNPTAFYLCASSSTSIFTDTQYFGPGTRLTVL.

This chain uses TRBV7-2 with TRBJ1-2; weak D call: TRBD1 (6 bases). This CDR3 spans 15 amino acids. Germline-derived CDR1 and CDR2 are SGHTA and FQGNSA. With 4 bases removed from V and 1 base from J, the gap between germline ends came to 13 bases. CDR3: CASSSRAQGNYGYTF. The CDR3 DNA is TGTGCCAGCAGCTCCAGAGCACAGGGTAACTATGGCTACACCTTC.

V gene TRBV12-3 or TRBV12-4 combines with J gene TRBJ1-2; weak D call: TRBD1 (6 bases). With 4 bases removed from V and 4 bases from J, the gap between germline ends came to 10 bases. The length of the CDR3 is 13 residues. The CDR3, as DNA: TGTGCCAGCAGTTCACAGGGTGGCTATGGCTACACCTTC. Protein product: CASSSQGGYGYTF.

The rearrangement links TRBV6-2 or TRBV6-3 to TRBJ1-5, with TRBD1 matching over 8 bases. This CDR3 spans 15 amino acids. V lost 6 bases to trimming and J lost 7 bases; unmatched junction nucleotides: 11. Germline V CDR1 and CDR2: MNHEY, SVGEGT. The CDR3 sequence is CASSLPGQGFQPQHF. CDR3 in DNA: TGTGCCAGCAGCCTACCTGGACAGGGCTTCCAGCCCCAGCATTTT.

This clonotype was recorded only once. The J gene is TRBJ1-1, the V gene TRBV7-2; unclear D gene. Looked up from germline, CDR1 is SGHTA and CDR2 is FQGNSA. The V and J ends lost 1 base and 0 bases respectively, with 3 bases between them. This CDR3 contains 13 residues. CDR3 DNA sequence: TGTGCCAGCAGCTTAGTTTTGAACACTGAAGCTTTCTTT. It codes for CASSLVLNTEAFF.

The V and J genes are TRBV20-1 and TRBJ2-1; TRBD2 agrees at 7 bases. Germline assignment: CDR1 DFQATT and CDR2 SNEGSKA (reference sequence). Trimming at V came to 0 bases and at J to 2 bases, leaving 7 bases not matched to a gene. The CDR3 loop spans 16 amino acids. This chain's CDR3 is CSARDVMAGAYNEQFF. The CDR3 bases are TGCAGTGCTAGAGATGTGATGGCGGGAGCCTACAATGAGCAGTTCTTC.

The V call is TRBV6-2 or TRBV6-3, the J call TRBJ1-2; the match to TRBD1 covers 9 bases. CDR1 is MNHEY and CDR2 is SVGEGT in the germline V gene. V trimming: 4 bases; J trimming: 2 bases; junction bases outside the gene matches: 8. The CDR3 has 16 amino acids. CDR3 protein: CASSSGQGRRNYGYTF. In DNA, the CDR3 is TGTGCCAGCAGTTCCGGACAGGGGAGGAGAAACTATGGCTACACCTTC.

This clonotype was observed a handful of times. The CDR3 DNA is TGTGCCAGCAGGGACGATGGCTACACCTTC. It translates to CASRDDGYTF. The rearrangement uses TRBV6-1 and TRBJ1-2; no clear D. Trimming pared 6 bases from V and 6 bases from J, leaving 5 bases between. The germline V gene has CDR1 MNHNS and CDR2 SASEGT. The CDR3 consists of 10 residues.

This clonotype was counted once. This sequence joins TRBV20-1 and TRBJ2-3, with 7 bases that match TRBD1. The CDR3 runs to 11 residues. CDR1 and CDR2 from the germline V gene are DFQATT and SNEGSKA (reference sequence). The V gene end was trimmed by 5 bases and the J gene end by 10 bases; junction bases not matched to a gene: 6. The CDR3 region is CSARQGPPQYF. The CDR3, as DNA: TGCAGTGCTCGACAGGGTCCTCCGCAGTATTTT.

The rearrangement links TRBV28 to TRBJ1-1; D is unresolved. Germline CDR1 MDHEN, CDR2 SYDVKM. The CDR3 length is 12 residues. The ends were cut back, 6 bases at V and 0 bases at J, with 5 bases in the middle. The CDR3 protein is CASSPMNTEAFF. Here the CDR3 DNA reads TGTGCCAGCAGCCCAATGAACACTGAAGCTTTCTTT.

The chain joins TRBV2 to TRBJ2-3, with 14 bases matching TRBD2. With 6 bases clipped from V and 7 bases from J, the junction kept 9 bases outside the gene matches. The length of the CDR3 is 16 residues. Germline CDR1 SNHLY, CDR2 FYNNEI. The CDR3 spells CASSPGTSGRMNTQYF. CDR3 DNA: TGTGCCAGCAGCCCCGGGACTAGCGGGAGAATGAATACGCAGTATTTT.

CDR3 sequence: CASKYTNGYEKLFF. CDR3 in DNA: TGTGCCAGCAAATACACCAACGGGTATGAAAAACTGTTTTTT. The rearrangement links TRBV6-2 or TRBV6-3 to TRBJ1-4, with D unresolved. Deletions cut 7 bases from V and 6 bases from J, with 15 bases between. The CDR3 is 14 amino acids. Germline-derived CDR1 and CDR2 are MNHEY and SVGEGT.

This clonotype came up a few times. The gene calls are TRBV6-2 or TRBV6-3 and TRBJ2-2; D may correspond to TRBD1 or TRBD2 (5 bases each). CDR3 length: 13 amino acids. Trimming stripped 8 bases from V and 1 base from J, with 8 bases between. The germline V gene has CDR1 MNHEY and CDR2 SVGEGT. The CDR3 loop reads CASQGRNTGELFF. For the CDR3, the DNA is TGTGCCAGCCAGGGACGGAACACCGGGGAGCTGTTTTTT.

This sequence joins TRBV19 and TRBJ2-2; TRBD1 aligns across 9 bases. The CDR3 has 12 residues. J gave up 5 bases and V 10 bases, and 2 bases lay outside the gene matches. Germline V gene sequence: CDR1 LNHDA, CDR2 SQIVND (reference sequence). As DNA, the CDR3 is TGTGCCATTGGGACAGGGACCGGGGAGCTGTTTTTT. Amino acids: CAIGTGTGELFF.

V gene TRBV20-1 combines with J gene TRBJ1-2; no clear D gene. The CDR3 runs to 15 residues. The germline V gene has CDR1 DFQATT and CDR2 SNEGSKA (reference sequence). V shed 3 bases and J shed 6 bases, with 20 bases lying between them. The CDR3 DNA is TGCAGTGCTAGCCTCCCGGACTCCCCCGGAGATGGCTACACCTTC. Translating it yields CSASLPDSPGDGYTF.

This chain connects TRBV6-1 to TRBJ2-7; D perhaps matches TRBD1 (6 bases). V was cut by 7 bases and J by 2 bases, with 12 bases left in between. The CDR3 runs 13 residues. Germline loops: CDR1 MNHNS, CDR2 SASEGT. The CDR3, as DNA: TGTGCCAGCATCGGCCAGGGGACCTACGAGCAGTACTTC. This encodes CASIGQGTYEQYF.

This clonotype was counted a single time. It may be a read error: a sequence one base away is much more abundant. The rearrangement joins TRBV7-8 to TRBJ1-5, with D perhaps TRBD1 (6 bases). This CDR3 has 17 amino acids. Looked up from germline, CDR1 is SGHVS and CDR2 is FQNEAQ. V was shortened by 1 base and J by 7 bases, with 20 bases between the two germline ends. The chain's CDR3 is CASSLEGQQGIKQPQHF. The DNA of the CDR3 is TGTGCCAGCAGCTTAGAAGGTCAACAGGGTATAAAACAGCCCCAGCATTTT.

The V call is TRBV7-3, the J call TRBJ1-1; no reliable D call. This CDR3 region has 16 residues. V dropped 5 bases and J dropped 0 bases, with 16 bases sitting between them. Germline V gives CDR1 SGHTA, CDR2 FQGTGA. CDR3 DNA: TGTGCCAGCAGCCCCAACACTGGACGGATGAACACTGAAGCTTTCTTT. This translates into CASSPNTGRMNTEAFF.